This T cell receptor (beta chain) derives from a study of T cell responses to AZD1222 COVID-19 vaccine. Across the study: Second doses that came at about 4 or about 12 weeks were put together. General study results and limits: Spike-wide coverage was observed for vaccine-associated CD4 TCRs, with dominant responses at 160-218 and 743-854.

This CDR3 region has 12 residues. The V gene lost 8 bases and the J gene lost 8 bases, with 12 bases spanning the gap. Per the germline V gene, CDR1 is ENHRY and CDR2 is SYGVKD. Turning to this clone: What it recognizes is unknown.

Profiling relied on immunoSEQ multiplex PCR, and the TCRdb table lists in-frame clones only, not all of them. The sample comprises more than 35,000 clones, 65% to 85% of which are singletons, and roughly half rests with the top ten. Specimen: peripheral blood, collected on day 0 of AZD1222 vaccination. The origin of this receptor is an adult in good health. The V and J genes are TRBV10-3 and TRBJ1-4, with D tentatively TRBD1 (5 bases). The CDR3 DNA reads TGTGCCATCGGGCAGGGCCAAGAAAAACTGTTTTTT. Translated: CAIGQGQEKLFF.